This T cell receptor beta chain was observed in a study of blood T cell repertoires in COVID-19. As for the study in general: T cells, B-cell-depleted T cells, or PBMCs supplied cDNA or gDNA.

This clone was detected a few times. Methods used by the authors: Amplification with reference gene primers provided the estimates of nucleated cell counts. Data came from immunoSEQ multiplex PCR; TCRdb stores just in-frame clones and leaves some out. Clonal size and the V and J genes are those of that table, whereas D and trimming came from the DNA. The table has approximately 130,000 clones, 87% seen once. The specimen was peripheral blood. The source of this sequence is a man aged 45-60 years with active COVID-19.

The CDR3 here is CASTIRENTEAFF. CDR3 nucleotides: TGTGCCAGCACGATTCGGGAGAACACTGAAGCTTTCTTT. The rearrangement joins TRBV7-9 to TRBJ1-1; D is unclear. CDR1 and CDR2 (germline): SEHNR, FQNEAQ (reference sequence). The CDR3 sequence is 13 residues long. The ends were cut back, 7 bases at V and 1 base at J, with 10 bases in the middle.